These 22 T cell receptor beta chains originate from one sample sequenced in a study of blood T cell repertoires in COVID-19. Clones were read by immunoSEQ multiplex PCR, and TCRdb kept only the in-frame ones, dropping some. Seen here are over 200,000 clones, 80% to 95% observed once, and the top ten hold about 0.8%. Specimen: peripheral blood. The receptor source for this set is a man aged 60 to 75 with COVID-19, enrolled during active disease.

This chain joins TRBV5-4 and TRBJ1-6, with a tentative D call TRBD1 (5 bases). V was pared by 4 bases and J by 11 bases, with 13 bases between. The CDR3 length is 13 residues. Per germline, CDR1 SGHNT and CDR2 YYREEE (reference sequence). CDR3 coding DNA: TGTGCCAGCAGCCTTGGGCAGGGCCCACCCCTCCACTTT. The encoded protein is CASSLGQGPPLHF.

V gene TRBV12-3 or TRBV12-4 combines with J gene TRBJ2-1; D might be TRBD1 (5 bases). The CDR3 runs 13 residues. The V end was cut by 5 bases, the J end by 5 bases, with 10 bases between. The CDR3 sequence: CASSPTGHNEQFF. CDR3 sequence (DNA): TGTGCCAGCAGTCCCACAGGACACAATGAGCAGTTCTTC.

CDR3 nucleotide sequence: TGTGCCAGCAGCGGGCGGACTAGCGGGAGCCAAAACATTCAGTACTTC. It specifies CASSGRTSGSQNIQYF. This chain joins TRBV7-9 and TRBJ2-4; TRBD2 matches 13 bases. The germline V gene has CDR1 SEHNR and CDR2 FQNEAQ (reference sequence). V lost 5 bases to trimming and J lost 5 bases; unmatched junction nucleotides: 6. The CDR3 has 16 amino acids.

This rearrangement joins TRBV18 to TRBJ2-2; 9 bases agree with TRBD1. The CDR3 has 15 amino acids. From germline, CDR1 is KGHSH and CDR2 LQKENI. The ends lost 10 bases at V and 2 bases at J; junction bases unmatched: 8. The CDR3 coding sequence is TGTGCCACCACTCCGGGACAGGGAAACACCGGGGAGCTGTTTTTT. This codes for CATTPGQGNTGELFF.

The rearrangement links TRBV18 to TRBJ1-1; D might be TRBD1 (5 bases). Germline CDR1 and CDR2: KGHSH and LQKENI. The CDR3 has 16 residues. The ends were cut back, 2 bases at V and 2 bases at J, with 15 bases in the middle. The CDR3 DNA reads TGTGCCAGCTCACCAATACTCTTGACAGATAACACTGAAGCTTTCTTT. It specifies CASSPILLTDNTEAFF.

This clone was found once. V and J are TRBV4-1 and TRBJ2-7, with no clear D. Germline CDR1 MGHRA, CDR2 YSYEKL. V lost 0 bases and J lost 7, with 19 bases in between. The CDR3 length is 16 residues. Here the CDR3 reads CASSQDSAGPLREQYF. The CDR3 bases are TGCGCCAGCAGCCAAGATTCGGCAGGCCCTCTAAGAGAGCAGTACTTC.

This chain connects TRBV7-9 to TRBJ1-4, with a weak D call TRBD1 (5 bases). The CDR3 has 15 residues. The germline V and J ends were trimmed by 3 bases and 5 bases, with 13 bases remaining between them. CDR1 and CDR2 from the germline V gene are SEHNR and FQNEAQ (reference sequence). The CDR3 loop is CASSFPGGQNEKLFF. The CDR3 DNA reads TGTGCCAGCAGCTTCCCCGGGGGTCAAAATGAAAAACTGTTTTTT.

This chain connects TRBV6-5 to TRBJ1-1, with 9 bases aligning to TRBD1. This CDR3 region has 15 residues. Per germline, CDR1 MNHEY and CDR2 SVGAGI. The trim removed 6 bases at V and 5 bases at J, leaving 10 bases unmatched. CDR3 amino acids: CASRNHRGRSTEAFF. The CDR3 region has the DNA TGTGCCAGCAGAAACCACAGGGGGCGAAGTACTGAAGCTTTCTTT.

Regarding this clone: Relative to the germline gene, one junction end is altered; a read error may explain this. This CDR3 is CASSEELLAPF. Here the CDR3 DNA reads TGTGCCAGCAGTGAAGAATTACTAGCGCCTTTT. The genes are TRBV2 and TRBJ2-3; 7 bases are shared with TRBD2. CDR3 length: 11 amino acids. Germline V lookup: CDR1 SNHLY, CDR2 FYNNEI. Complete variable domain (other parts from reference TRBV2 and TRBJ2-3): EPEVTQTPSHQVTQMGQEVILRCVPISNHLYFYWYRQILGQKVEFLVSFYNNEISEKSEIFDDQFSVERPDGSNFTLKIRSTKLEDSAMYFCASSEELLAPFGPGTRLTVL.

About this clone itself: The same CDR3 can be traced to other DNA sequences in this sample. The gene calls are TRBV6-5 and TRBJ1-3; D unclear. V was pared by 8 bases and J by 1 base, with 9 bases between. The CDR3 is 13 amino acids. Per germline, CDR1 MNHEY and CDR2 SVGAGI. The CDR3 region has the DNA TGTGCCAGCTCCTCCCTGTCTGGAAACACCATATATTTT. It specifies CASSSLSGNTIYF.

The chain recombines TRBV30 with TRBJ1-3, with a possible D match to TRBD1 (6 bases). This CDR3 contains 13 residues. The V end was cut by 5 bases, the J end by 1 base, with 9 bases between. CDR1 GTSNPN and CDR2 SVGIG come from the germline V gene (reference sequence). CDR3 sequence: CAWERGSGNTIYF. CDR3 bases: TGTGCCTGGGAGAGGGGGTCTGGAAACACCATATATTTT.

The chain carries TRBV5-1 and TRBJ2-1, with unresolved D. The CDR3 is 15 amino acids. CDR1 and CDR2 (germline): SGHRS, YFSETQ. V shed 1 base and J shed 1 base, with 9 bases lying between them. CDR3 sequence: CASSLSDFSYNEQFF. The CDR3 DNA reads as TGCGCCAGCAGCTTGAGCGACTTTTCCTACAATGAGCAGTTCTTC.

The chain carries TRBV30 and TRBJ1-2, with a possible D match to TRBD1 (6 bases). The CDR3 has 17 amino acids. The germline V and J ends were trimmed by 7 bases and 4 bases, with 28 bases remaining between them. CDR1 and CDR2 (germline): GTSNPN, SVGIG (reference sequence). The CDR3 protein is CASSWYGPQGSPYGYTF. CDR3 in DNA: TGTGCCTCGTCATGGTATGGTCCCCAGGGGTCCCCCTATGGCTACACCTTC.

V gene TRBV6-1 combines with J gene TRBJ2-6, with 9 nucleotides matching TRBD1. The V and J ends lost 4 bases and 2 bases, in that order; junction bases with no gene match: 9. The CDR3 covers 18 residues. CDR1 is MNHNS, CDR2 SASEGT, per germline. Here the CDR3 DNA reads TGTGCCAGCAGTGTCAACAGGGGGCGGACTGCTGGGGCCAACGTCCTGACTTTC. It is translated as CASSVNRGRTAGANVLTF.

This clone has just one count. CDR3 region: CASSGRPGDGTSGYEQFF. CDR3 DNA sequence: TGTGCCAGCAGCGGGCGCCCAGGGGACGGGACTAGCGGGTATGAGCAGTTCTTC. V gene TRBV7-6 combines with J gene TRBJ2-1; TRBD2 matches at 12 bases. The CDR3 consists of 18 residues. Germline assignment: CDR1 SGHVS and CDR2 FNYEAQ. Trimming at V came to 5 bases and at J to 8 bases, leaving 16 bases not matched to a gene.

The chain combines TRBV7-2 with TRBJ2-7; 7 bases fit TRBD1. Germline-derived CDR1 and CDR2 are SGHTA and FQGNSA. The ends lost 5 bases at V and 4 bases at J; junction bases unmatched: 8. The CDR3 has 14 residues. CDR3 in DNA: TGTGCCAGCAGCCCAATAGGGGGCGAATACGAGCAGTACTTC. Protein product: CASSPIGGEYEQYF. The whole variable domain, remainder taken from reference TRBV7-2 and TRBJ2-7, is GAGVSQSPSNKVTEKGKDVELRCDPISGHTALYWYRQSLGQGLEFLIYFQGNSAPDKSGLPSDRFSAERTGGSVSTLTIQRTQQEDSAVYLCASSPIGGEYEQYFGPGTRLTVT.

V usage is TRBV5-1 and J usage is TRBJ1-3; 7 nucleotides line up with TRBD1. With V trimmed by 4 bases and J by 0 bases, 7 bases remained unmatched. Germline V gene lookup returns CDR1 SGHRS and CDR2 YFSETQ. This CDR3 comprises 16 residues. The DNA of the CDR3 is TGCGCCAGCAGCATGGACAGGCCCAGCTCTGGAAACACCATATATTTT. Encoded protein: CASSMDRPSSGNTIYF.

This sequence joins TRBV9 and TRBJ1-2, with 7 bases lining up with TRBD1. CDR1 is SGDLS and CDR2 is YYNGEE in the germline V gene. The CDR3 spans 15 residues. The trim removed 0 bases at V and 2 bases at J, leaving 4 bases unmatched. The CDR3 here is CASSVGQGVNYGYTF. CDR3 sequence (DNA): TGTGCCAGCAGCGTAGGGCAGGGGGTAAACTATGGCTACACCTTC.

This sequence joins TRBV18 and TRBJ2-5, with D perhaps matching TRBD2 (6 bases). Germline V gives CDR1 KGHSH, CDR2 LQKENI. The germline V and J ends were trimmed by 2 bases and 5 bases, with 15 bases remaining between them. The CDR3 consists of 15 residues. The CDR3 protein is CASSPFLSGDETQYF. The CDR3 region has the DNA TGTGCCAGCTCACCATTCTTATCGGGGGACGAGACCCAGTACTTC.

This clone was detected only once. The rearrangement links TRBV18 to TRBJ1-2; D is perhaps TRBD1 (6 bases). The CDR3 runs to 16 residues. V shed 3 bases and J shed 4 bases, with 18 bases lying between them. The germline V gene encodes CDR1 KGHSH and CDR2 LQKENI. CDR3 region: CASSPILQGVGYGYTF. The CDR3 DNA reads TGTGCCAGCTCACCCATCTTACAGGGTGTCGGCTATGGCTACACCTTC.

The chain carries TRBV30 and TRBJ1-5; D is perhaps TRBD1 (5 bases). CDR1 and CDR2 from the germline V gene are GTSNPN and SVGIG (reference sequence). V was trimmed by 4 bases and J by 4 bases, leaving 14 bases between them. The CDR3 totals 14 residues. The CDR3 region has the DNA TGTGCCTGGACAACGGGACTGTCAAATCAGCCCCAGCATTTT. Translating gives CAWTTGLSNQPQHF.

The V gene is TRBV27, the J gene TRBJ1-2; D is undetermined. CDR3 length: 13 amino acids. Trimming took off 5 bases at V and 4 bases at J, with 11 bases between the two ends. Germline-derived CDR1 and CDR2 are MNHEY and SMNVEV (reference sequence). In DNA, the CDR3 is TGTGCCAGCAGTCGACACGAAAGCTATGGCTACACCTTC. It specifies CASSRHESYGYTF.